This TCR beta chain was observed in a study of T cells in Graves' hyperthyroidism and ophthalmopathy. CDR1 is PRHDT and CDR2 is FYEKMQ in the germline V gene (reference sequence). The CDR3 contains 15 residues. V dropped 3 bases and J dropped 4 bases, with 15 bases sitting between them. This clonotype came up many times. TCR beta CDR3 regions were amplified from RNA. Initially, a first-round RT-PCR of the TCR CDR3 employed the HTBI primer set. Each CDR3 protein gets one entry after TCRdb re-called the multiplex PCR reads with MiXCR. The sample carries around 580,000 distinct CDR3 sequences, under 60% recorded once. The hyperthyroidism patients had all been newly diagnosed, and their disease duration was under 2 months. Their ages ranged from 18 to 65 years.

Sequencing input: peripheral blood or thyroid tissue (not recorded which). The source of this sequence is a woman aged 18-30 years with Graves' hyperthyroidism. The rearrangement uses TRBV13 and TRBJ2-5; D is perhaps TRBD2 (6 bases). CDR3 DNA: TGTGCCAGCAGCTTCCGTTCCGGGAGTGGAGAGACCCAGTACTTC. Amino acids: CASSFRSGSGETQYF.